The entry that follows covers one T cell receptor (beta chain) sequence. The antigen remains unidentified. The data were obtained in a study of T-cell memory formation after mild COVID-19. V lost 11 bases to trimming and J lost 5 bases; unmatched junction nucleotides: 9. The CDR3 consists of 12 residues. TCR alpha and TCR beta cDNA libraries carrying sample barcodes and UMIs were produced by 5'RACE using constant-segment primers. TCRdb redid the calling of the 5' RACE reads with MiXCR, one entry per CDR3 protein. The sample has 300,000 to 400,000 distinct CDR3 sequences; over 10% are singletons. General study results and limits: The finding that pre-infection memory included some responding clones suggested that cross-reactive memory joined.

The clonotype was recovered from a man aged 18 to 30 who had mild COVID-19 (a few samples of this study predate the infection). Cell type and time point are not known. The material sequenced was PBMCs or a T cell subset sorted from them (not recorded which). The chain carries TRBV23-1 and TRBJ2-7; 7 nucleotides align to TRBD1. TRBV23-1 is treated as an ORF (open reading frame) with a function not yet certain. CDR3 coding DNA: TGCGCCGGAAAGGGACAGATCCACGAGCAGTACGTC. Its translation is CAGKGQIHEQYV.